These 19 T cell receptor beta chains were sequenced from one sample in a study of blood T cells in healthy people across ages. Primed by a sample-barcoded 5' primer and a J-beta primer mix, a second PCR proceeded for about 7 to 11 cycles. TCRdb passed the 5' RACE reads through MiXCR, listing each CDR3 protein once. Of about 1.5 million distinct CDR3 sequences in the sample, 42% were seen once. What was sequenced was blood. These receptors were taken from a woman between 18 and 29 years old in good health.

This clonotype was observed once. The chain uses TRBV28 and TRBJ2-1; 8 bases match TRBD2. CDR3 size: 15 residues. CDR1 is MDHEN, CDR2 SYDVKM, per germline. With 10 bases clipped from V and 3 bases from J, the junction kept 11 bases outside the gene matches. CDR3: CATLGAGGLYNEQFF. The CDR3 DNA follows: TGTGCCACCCTAGGGGCGGGGGGACTCTACAATGAGCAGTTCTTC. Looking up the rest from reference TRBV28 and TRBJ2-1 gives the full variable domain: DVKVTQSSRYLVKRTGEKVFLECVQDMDHENMFWYRQDPGLGLRLIYFSYDVKMKEKGDIPEGYSVSREKKERFSLILESASTNQTSMYLCATLGAGGLYNEQFFGPGTRLTVL.

There are a few counts of this clonotype. The J gene is TRBJ2-7, the V gene TRBV4-1; 8 nucleotides line up with TRBD1. This CDR3 has 14 amino acids. Losses at the gene ends were 4 bases for V and 2 bases for J; bases not matched to a gene: 4. The germline CDR1 and CDR2 sequences are MGHRA and YSYEKL. CDR3 DNA sequence: TGCGCCAGCAGCCCCCAGGGACAGGCCTACGAGCAGTACTTC. It is translated as CASSPQGQAYEQYF.

This clonotype was observed a handful of times. The chain carries TRBV2 and TRBJ2-1; no clear D. Trimming pared 6 bases from V and 8 bases from J, leaving 17 bases between. Germline CDR1 is SNHLY and CDR2 is FYNNEI. The CDR3 is 14 amino acids. As DNA, the CDR3 is TGTGCCAGCAGAATAGAGGTATACGTTGATGAGCAGTTCTTC. Amino acid sequence: CASRIEVYVDEQFF.

This rearrangement joins TRBV7-9 to TRBJ1-5; D is undetermined. Germline V lookup: CDR1 SEHNR, CDR2 FQNEAQ (reference sequence). CDR3 length: 14 amino acids. Trimming cost V 5 bases and J 2 bases, with 10 bases left between them. The CDR3 region is CASSQPGGNQPQHF. CDR3 nucleotides: TGTGCCAGCAGCCAGCCGGGTGGCAATCAGCCCCAGCATTTT. Using reference TRBV7-9 and TRBJ1-5 for the parts outside the CDR3, the full variable domain is DTGVSQNPRHKITKRGQNVTFRCDPISEHNRLYWYRQTLGQGPEFLTYFQNEAQLEKSRLLSDRFSAERPKGSFSTLEIQRTEQGDSAMYLCASSQPGGNQPQHFGDGTRLSIL.

This chain joins TRBV3-1 and TRBJ1-3; 9 bases agree with TRBD1. The CDR3 covers 16 residues. The junction had 4 bases not matched to a gene; V was cut back by 0 bases and J by 4 bases. Germline values: CDR1 LGHDT, CDR2 YNNKEL (reference sequence). The CDR3 protein is CASSQDHRGLGNTIYF. The CDR3 nucleotides read TGTGCCAGCAGCCAAGATCACAGGGGGCTAGGAAACACCATATATTTT.

This clonotype was seen only once. The rearrangement uses TRBV29-1 and TRBJ2-1; 10 bases match TRBD2. Judging by the DNA end, TRBJ2-7 fits better; the J call may be wrong. Germline loops: CDR1 SQVTM, CDR2 ANQGSEA. This CDR3 has 16 residues. The CDR3 protein is CSVEDWASGSPNEQYF. The CDR3 DNA follows: TGCAGCGTTGAAGATTGGGCTAGCGGGAGCCCGAATGAGCAGTACTTC.

The rearrangement links TRBV14 to TRBJ2-7; D is unresolved. The germline CDR1 and CDR2 sequences are SGHDN and FVKESK. CDR3 size: 14 residues. Trimming pared 0 bases from V and 3 bases from J, leaving 9 bases between. CDR3 residues: CASSQEASYYEQYF. The CDR3 DNA follows: TGTGCCAGCAGCCAAGAGGCCTCATACTACGAGCAGTACTTC. The complete variable domain, with remaining parts taken from reference TRBV14 and TRBJ2-7, reads EAGVTQFPSHSVIEKGQTVTLRCDPISGHDNLYWYRRVMGKEIKFLLHFVKESKQDESGMPNNRFLAERTGGTYSTLKVQPAELEDSGVYFCASSQEASYYEQYFGPGTRLTVT.

The V gene is TRBV14, the J gene TRBJ2-1; 9 bases map to TRBD2. Trimming at V came to 4 bases and at J to 10 bases, leaving 14 bases not matched to a gene. The CDR3 consists of 16 residues. Germline loops: CDR1 SGHDN, CDR2 FVKESK. The CDR3 DNA reads TGTGCCAGCAGCCCCCCGGGGAGTAGCGGGAGAAGAGAGCAGTTCTTC. Its protein product is CASSPPGSSGRREQFF.

The chain joins TRBV7-9 to TRBJ1-2; D possibly corresponds to TRBD1 (5 bases). This CDR3 region has 11 residues. Germline V gives CDR1 SEHNR, CDR2 FQNEAQ (reference sequence). V lost 11 bases to trimming and J lost 8 bases, with 15 bases between them. The CDR3 is CAGGEKGGYTF. The CDR3 coding sequence is TGTGCCGGGGGGGAGAAGGGAGGCTACACCTTC.

In this sample, this clonotype turned up a few times. The chain joins TRBV27 to TRBJ2-1, with 10 positions matching TRBD2. This CDR3 is 16 amino acids long. Unmatched junction bases numbered 5, after V lost 2 bases and J lost 4 bases. The germline V gene encodes CDR1 MNHEY and CDR2 SMNVEV (reference sequence). The CDR3 DNA follows: TGTGCCAGCAGTTTAGGGGGACTAGCGAGGTACAATGAGCAGTTCTTC. This codes for CASSLGGLARYNEQFF.

The CDR3 coding sequence is TGCAGTGCTCTCCCAGGGACGGAGACCCAGTACTTC. It codes for CSALPGTETQYF. The chain has TRBV20-1 and TRBJ2-5; the D gene could be TRBD1 or TRBD2 (5 bases each). Trimming pared 5 bases from V and 5 bases from J, leaving 12 bases between. This CDR3 is 12 amino acids long. Germline CDR1 DFQATT, CDR2 SNEGSKA (reference sequence).

The chain is built from TRBV5-1 and TRBJ2-1, with no clear D. Germline-derived CDR1 and CDR2 are SGHRS and YFSETQ. Trimming cost V 2 bases and J 0 bases, with 9 bases left between them. CDR3 length equals 15 residues. The CDR3 loop reads CASSFDYRSYNEQFF. The CDR3 DNA is TGCGCCAGCAGCTTTGATTACCGCTCCTACAATGAGCAGTTCTTC.

This chain uses TRBV15 with TRBJ2-6, with TRBD2 as a possible D gene (5 bases). Germline CDR1 is LNHNV and CDR2 is YYDKDF (reference sequence). The CDR3 has 16 amino acids. Trimming took 4 bases from V and 3 from J, leaving 13 bases between them. The CDR3 is CATSTGLPGGANVLTF. The CDR3 DNA sequence: TGTGCCACCAGCACAGGACTCCCAGGTGGGGCCAACGTCCTGACTTTC.

This clonotype has more than one count but fewer than ten. The chain couples TRBV2 to TRBJ2-2; 8 positions match TRBD2. The V gene end was trimmed by 1 base and the J gene end by 6 bases; junction bases not matched to a gene: 7. Germline-derived CDR1 and CDR2 are SNHLY and FYNNEI. The length of the CDR3 is 16 residues. CDR3 DNA sequence: TGTGCCAGCAGTGAAGATCGGGGGGGCGGCTCCGGGGAGCTGTTTTTT. Translated: CASSEDRGGGSGELFF.

The chain has TRBV11-2 and TRBJ2-7; D call uncertain. This CDR3 is 15 amino acids long. Germline assignment: CDR1 SGHAT and CDR2 FQNNGV. V lost 5 bases and J lost 0, with 14 bases in between. The CDR3 reads CASSPKALFSYEQYF. CDR3 DNA sequence: TGTGCCAGCAGCCCCAAGGCCCTTTTCTCCTACGAGCAGTACTTC.

This chain joins TRBV6-2 or TRBV6-3 and TRBJ2-2; D uncertain. V lost 5 bases and J 6 bases, leaving 10 bases between the germline ends. Per germline, CDR1 MNHEY and CDR2 SVGEGT. The CDR3 length is 13 residues. The CDR3 loop is CASSDIGSGELFF. The CDR3 DNA follows: TGTGCCAGCAGTGATATAGGGTCCGGGGAGCTGTTTTTT.

The chain joins TRBV12-3 or TRBV12-4 to TRBJ1-2, with a possible D match to TRBD1 (5 bases). Trimming removed 9 bases at V and 4 bases at J, with 21 bases between. The CDR3 sequence is 15 residues long. Here the CDR3 DNA reads TGTGCCAGAAGTCCCGCCGCAGGGAACCTCTATGGCTACACCTTC. Its protein is CARSPAAGNLYGYTF.

About this clonotype: One junction end disagrees with the germline gene, perhaps due to a read error. J is TRBJ2-1 and V is TRBV7-7; D may be TRBD1 or TRBD2 (5 bases each). This CDR3 spans 14 amino acids. The V gene's germline CDR1 is SSHAT and CDR2 FNYEAQ (reference sequence). For the CDR3, the DNA is TGTGCTAGCAGCCGCAGCCTCAGGGAGAGTGAGCAGTTCTTC. Translation: CASSRSLRESEQFF. Using reference TRBV7-7 and TRBJ2-1 for the parts outside the CDR3, the full variable domain is GAGVSQSPRYKVTKRGQDVTLRCDPISSHATLYWYQQALGQGPEFLTYFNYEAQPDKSGLPSDRFSAERPEGSISTLTIQRTEQRDSAMYRCASSRSLRESEQFFGPGTRLTVL.

The CDR3 bases are TGTGCCAGCAGTTCCCCCGGGGACAGGAGATCCTACGAGCAGTACTTC. This translates into CASSSPGDRRSYEQYF. The chain employs TRBV28 and TRBJ2-7, with TRBD1 matching 8 bases. The CDR3 length is 16 residues. Germline CDR1 MDHEN, CDR2 SYDVKM. V shed 4 bases, J shed 1 base, and the junction held 9 bases outside the gene matches.